This entry lists 29 T cell receptor beta chains sequenced from one sample in a study of control samples from healthy donors and cancer patients. TCRdb keeps only in-frame clones here, not all; method: immunoSEQ multiplex PCR. This sample has some 120,000 clones, with about 89% found just once. Sequenced input: blood. Every receptor here comes from a man aged 45-65 years in good health.

V and J are TRBV3-1 (or the pseudogene TRBV3-2) and TRBJ1-2; 10 nucleotides agree with TRBD1. This CDR3 spans 13 amino acids. J was trimmed by 8 bases and V by 4 bases; bases with no gene match: 4. CDR1 and CDR2 (germline): LGHDT, YNNKEL (reference sequence). The CDR3 nucleotides are TGTGCCAGCAGCCCGACAGGGGGCCGAGGCTACACCTTC. Encoded protein: CASSPTGGRGYTF.

In this sample, this clone turned up a few times. The chain couples TRBV19 to TRBJ2-2; 11 bases match TRBD1. Germline trimming cut 10 bases from V and 5 bases from J; bases unmatched to any gene: 9. Germline assignment: CDR1 LNHDA and CDR2 SQIVND (reference sequence). This CDR3 spans 15 amino acids. The CDR3 loop reads CATMGQGERTGELFF. DNA of the CDR3: TGTGCCACTATGGGACAGGGGGAGAGGACCGGGGAGCTGTTTTTT.

The chain uses TRBV12-5 and TRBJ1-2, with 11 nucleotides matching TRBD1. Trimming at V came to 1 base and at J to 3 bases, leaving 4 bases not matched to a gene. Germline loops: CDR1 LGHNT, CDR2 FRNRAP. This CDR3 comprises 16 residues. The CDR3 loop reads CASGLGTGGLDYGYTF. The CDR3 region has the DNA TGTGCTAGTGGTTTGGGGACAGGGGGCCTGGACTATGGCTACACCTTC.

V usage is TRBV5-5 and J usage is TRBJ1-1; no reliable D call. The CDR3 totals 12 residues. V was cut by 2 bases and J by 2 bases, with 4 bases left in between. Germline V gene lookup returns CDR1 SGHKS and CDR2 YYEKEE (reference sequence). The CDR3 region is CASSFGNTEAFF. The CDR3 DNA reads as TGTGCCAGCAGCTTTGGAAACACTGAAGCTTTCTTT.

J is TRBJ2-5 and V is TRBV6-4; 7 bases line up with TRBD2. V dropped 6 bases and J dropped 5; count of bases not matched to a gene: 6. Germline-derived CDR1 and CDR2 are MRHNA and SNTAGT. This CDR3 region has 13 residues. CDR3 sequence (DNA): TGTGCCAGCAGCTTGAAAGCGGGGGAGACCCAGTACTTC. It is translated as CASSLKAGETQYF.

The CDR3 protein is CASSFRQGNLNTEAFF. CDR3 DNA sequence: TGTGCCAGCAGCTTTCGACAGGGGAACTTGAACACTGAAGCTTTCTTT. The rearrangement joins TRBV5-5 to TRBJ1-1; TRBD1 agrees at 8 bases. The V gene's germline CDR1 is SGHKS and CDR2 YYEKEE (reference sequence). The CDR3 extends over 16 amino acids. The trim removed 2 bases at V and 0 bases at J, leaving 6 bases unmatched. Full variable domain (outside the CDR3, taken from reference TRBV5-5 and TRBJ1-1): DAGVTQSPTHLIKTRGQQVTLRCSPISGHKSVSWYQQVLGQGPQFIFQYYEKEERGRGNFPDRFSARQFPNYSSELNVNALLLGDSALYLCASSFRQGNLNTEAFFGQGTRLTVV.

This clone was counted once. The chain combines TRBV7-8 with TRBJ1-2; 7 nucleotides match TRBD1. V lost 4 bases and J lost 6; bases outside the gene matches: 8. The germline CDR1 and CDR2 sequences are SGHVS and FQNEAQ. This CDR3 is 14 amino acids long. This CDR3 reads CASSSNRGGNGYTF. CDR3 sequence (DNA): TGTGCCAGCAGCTCTAACAGGGGAGGCAATGGCTACACCTTC.

The chain has TRBV29-1 and TRBJ1-1; no clear D gene. The CDR3 totals 13 residues. CDR1 is SQVTM and CDR2 is ANQGSEA in the germline V gene. V shed 3 bases and J shed 4 bases, with 12 bases lying between them. The DNA for the CDR3 is TGCAGCGTTGAGTTTGGGGAGGGCACTGAAGCTTTCTTT. It encodes CSVEFGEGTEAFF.

V is TRBV21-1 and J is TRBJ1-6. TRBV21-1 is marked as a pseudogene. CDR3 size: 17 residues. The CDR3: CASSQGGRVVYSSPLHF. CDR3 DNA: TGTGCCAGCAGCCAGGGAGGGAGGGTTGTATATAGTTCACCCCTCCACTTT.

The V and J genes are TRBV19 and TRBJ2-3, with a tentative D call TRBD1 (5 bases). In germline, CDR1 is LNHDA, CDR2 SQIVND (reference sequence). The CDR3 is 13 amino acids. V was clipped by 7 bases and J by 2 bases, with 10 bases between them. The CDR3: CASTAGNTDTQYF. DNA for the CDR3: TGTGCCAGTACCGCAGGGAACACAGATACGCAGTATTTT.

The chain links TRBV18 to TRBJ2-7; 11 bases map to TRBD1. Germline V gene sequence: CDR1 KGHSH, CDR2 LQKENI. V trimming: 3 bases; J trimming: 2 bases; junction bases outside the gene matches: 6. The CDR3 consists of 16 residues. CDR3 DNA: TGTGCCAGCTCACCTTCACCGGGACAGGGGGCCTACGAGCAGTACTTC. Translated, it gives CASSPSPGQGAYEQYF.

The chain carries TRBV9 and TRBJ2-7; D possibly corresponds to TRBD2 (5 bases). V lost 4 bases to trimming and J lost 0 bases, with 11 bases between them. The CDR3 is made up of 14 amino acids. Germline CDR1 is SGDLS and CDR2 is YYNGEE. The CDR3: CASSLGEFSYEQYF. The CDR3, as DNA: TGTGCCAGCAGCCTTGGGGAGTTCTCCTACGAGCAGTACTTC.

The chain joins TRBV28 to TRBJ1-2, with unresolved D. The V and J ends lost 2 bases and 2 bases respectively, with 3 bases between them. Germline V gene sequence: CDR1 MDHEN, CDR2 SYDVKM. The CDR3 loop spans 12 amino acids. CDR3 amino acids: CASSLQNYGYTF. DNA for the CDR3: TGTGCCAGCAGTTTACAGAACTATGGCTACACCTTC.

The chain combines TRBV2 with TRBJ1-3, with unresolved D. CDR1 is SNHLY, CDR2 FYNNEI, per germline. The CDR3 covers 11 residues. The V end was cut by 7 bases, the J end by 6 bases, with 7 bases between. The CDR3 reads CASTLQNTIYF. As DNA, the CDR3 is TGTGCCAGCACCCTCCAAAACACCATATATTTT.

The V call is TRBV4-3, the J call TRBJ2-7; tentative D call: TRBD2 (6 bases). This CDR3 region has 16 residues. V lost 1 base and J lost 0, with 13 bases in between. Germline V gene sequence: CDR1 LGHNA, CDR2 YSLEER. Here the CDR3 reads CASSQGAGLFSYEQYF. The CDR3 coding sequence is TGCGCCAGCAGCCAAGGGGCGGGACTGTTCTCCTACGAGCAGTACTTC.

V is TRBV29-1 and J is TRBJ1-2, with 12 bases that match TRBD1. V lost 4 bases to trimming and J lost 0 bases; unmatched junction nucleotides: 6. Germline V gene sequence: CDR1 SQVTM, CDR2 ANQGSEA. This CDR3 spans 16 amino acids. DNA for the CDR3: TGCAGCGTTGTTGGGACAGGGGGCCATGCTAACTATGGCTACACCTTC. Residues: CSVVGTGGHANYGYTF.

The chain recombines TRBV5-1 with TRBJ2-4; 11 nucleotides align to TRBD1. V trimming: 4 bases; J trimming: 9 bases; junction bases outside the gene matches: 9. The CDR3 totals 15 residues. The germline V gene has CDR1 SGHRS and CDR2 YFSETQ. The CDR3 bases are TGCGCCAGCAGCCCTGGGACAGGGGGACCGGGCATTCAGTACTTC. Its translation is CASSPGTGGPGIQYF.

The chain carries TRBV5-1 and TRBJ2-7; tentatively, D is TRBD2 (6 bases). Germline V gives CDR1 SGHRS, CDR2 YFSETQ. This CDR3 is built from 14 residues. The V and J ends lost 0 bases and 2 bases respectively, with 9 bases between them. This CDR3 is CASSLGDWPYEQYF. In DNA form, the CDR3 reads TGCGCCAGCAGCTTGGGGGACTGGCCCTACGAGCAGTACTTC.

The chain links TRBV10-3 to TRBJ1-1; D is possibly TRBD1 (6 bases). The CDR3 has 15 residues. Trimming cost V 3 bases and J 5 bases, with 16 bases left between them. Per germline, CDR1 ENHRY and CDR2 SYGVKD. The CDR3 spells CAISDPEGRGTEAFF. In nucleotides, the CDR3 is TGTGCCATCAGTGACCCCGAGGGCAGGGGTACTGAAGCTTTCTTT.

The chain links TRBV7-8 to TRBJ1-2; possible D gene TRBD1, 6 bases. V gave up 2 bases and J gave up 2 bases, with 18 bases separating them. Germline V gene data show CDR1 as SGHVS and CDR2 as FQNEAQ. There are 17 residues in the CDR3. DNA for the CDR3: TGTGCCAGCAGCTTACGGGGTCCAGGACAGCTCAACTATGGCTACACCTTC. This gives the protein CASSLRGPGQLNYGYTF.

This sequence joins TRBV5-5 and TRBJ1-1; no clear D gene. Per germline, CDR1 SGHKS and CDR2 YYEKEE (reference sequence). V lost 1 base and J lost 3, with 1 base in between. The CDR3 length is 11 residues. CDR3 in DNA: TGTGCCAGCAGCTTGTACACTGAAGCTTTCTTT. It is translated as CASSLYTEAFF.

V and J are TRBV7-2 and TRBJ1-6; 10 positions match TRBD1. Germline CDR1 reads SGHTA; CDR2 reads FQGNSA. There are 16 residues in the CDR3. The junction had 9 bases not matched to a gene; V was cut back by 6 bases and J by 7 bases. CDR3 DNA: TGTGCCAGCAGGCCCTCGGGACAGGGGAGAAATTCACCCCTCCACTTT. This encodes CASRPSGQGRNSPLHF.

The chain carries TRBV30 and TRBJ2-7, with 9 bases matching TRBD1. Germline V gives CDR1 GTSNPN, CDR2 SVGIG (reference sequence). The CDR3 consists of 15 residues. V trimming: 2 bases; J trimming: 7 bases; junction bases outside the gene matches: 12. CDR3 bases: TGTGCCTGGAGTTTCCCGGGACAGGGAAGAGGAGAGCAGTACTTC. It translates to CAWSFPGQGRGEQYF.

This chain links TRBV5-6 with TRBJ1-6; no reliable D call. Trimming cost V 0 bases and J 0 bases, with 10 bases left between them. This CDR3 has 17 amino acids. Germline V CDR1 and CDR2: SGHDT, YYEEEE. The CDR3 protein is CASSLGHQSSYNSPLHF. The CDR3 DNA sequence: TGTGCCAGCAGCTTGGGGCACCAGAGCTCCTATAATTCACCCCTCCACTTT.

The chain uses TRBV25-1 and TRBJ1-1; no clear D. The V end was cut by 5 bases, the J end by 5 bases, with 15 bases between. This CDR3 contains 14 residues. From germline, CDR1 is MGHDK and CDR2 SYGVNS. CDR3 sequence: CASSSVGGWTEAFF. CDR3 DNA: TGTGCCAGCAGTAGCGTTGGAGGATGGACTGAAGCTTTCTTT.

The chain is built from TRBV2 and TRBJ1-5; D might be TRBD1 (5 bases). The CDR3 is 15 amino acids. Germline V gene sequence: CDR1 SNHLY, CDR2 FYNNEI. Trimming stripped 5 bases from V and 0 bases from J, with 11 bases between. CDR3 sequence (DNA): TGTGCCAGCAGTCGGCGACAGTATAGCAATCAGCCCCAGCATTTT. Protein: CASSRRQYSNQPQHF.

V usage is TRBV5-5 and J usage is TRBJ1-1; TRBD1 is a possible D gene (6 bases). The CDR3 extends over 15 amino acids. Trimming shortened V by 1 base and J by 0 bases, and 10 bases separated the two germline ends. CDR1 and CDR2 from the germline V gene are SGHKS and YYEKEE (reference sequence). CDR3 residues: CASSLLGGLNTEAFF. CDR3 bases: TGTGCCAGCAGCTTGCTTGGGGGCCTGAACACTGAAGCTTTCTTT.

The genes are TRBV29-1 and TRBJ1-4; 9 bases map to TRBD1. CDR1 is SQVTM, CDR2 ANQGSEA, per germline. This CDR3 spans 14 amino acids. V gave up 6 bases and J gave up 5 bases; unmatched junction bases: 7. The CDR3 coding sequence is TGCAGCGTCCGGGACAGGGTTCCCAATGAAAAACTGTTTTTT. It translates to CSVRDRVPNEKLFF.

The chain combines TRBV18 with TRBJ1-5; 8 nucleotides line up with TRBD1. Germline V gives CDR1 KGHSH, CDR2 LQKENI. V trimming: 5 bases; J trimming: 0 bases; junction bases outside the gene matches: 0. This CDR3 has 14 amino acids. The CDR3: CASSGQGSNQPQHF. CDR3 sequence (DNA): TGTGCCAGCTCAGGACAGGGTAGCAATCAGCCCCAGCATTTT.